The next 10 T cell receptor beta chains were all read from a single sample in a study of low-dose radiotherapy and immunotherapy resistance in tumors. Time point defined: after trial treatment. Treatment meaning: LDRT plus nivolumab, ipilimumab, low-dose cyclophosphamide and aspirin (RACIN trial). TRAV- and TRBV-specific primers, spanning alpha and beta chains, primed first-strand cDNA. PCR amplification of the TCRs was performed with Phusion for 20 PCR cycles, and it relied on a constant-region primer together with a V-primer adapter. TCRdb analysed the reads with MiXCR anew, one entry per CDR3 protein. The repertoire includes about 58,000 distinct CDR3 sequences, less than 30% of them detected once, and around 7% sits in the top ten. The sample here was PBMCs, taken after low-dose radiotherapy plus immunotherapy. These TCRs come from a male donor with prostate cancer.

This clonotype occurred a few times. The rearrangement joins TRBV9 to TRBJ2-7; 11 bases are a match to TRBD1. Looked up from germline, CDR1 is SGDLS and CDR2 is YYNGEE. CDR3 length equals 16 residues. V shed 3 bases, J shed 3 bases, and the junction held 8 bases outside the gene matches. The CDR3 reads CASSARDRGGYYEQYF. CDR3 DNA: TGTGCCAGCAGCGCTCGGGACAGGGGGGGGTACTACGAGCAGTACTTC.

The table lists this clonotype with many counts. The V call is TRBV9, the J call TRBJ2-7; TRBD2 matches 7 bases. V lost 4 bases and J lost 7; bases outside the gene matches: 8. CDR3 length equals 13 residues. Germline CDR1 is SGDLS and CDR2 is YYNGEE. The CDR3 DNA is TGTGCCAGCAGCCCTAGGGGAGGGGAGGAGCAGTACTTC. Translated, it gives CASSPRGGEEQYF.

This clonotype was detected ten times or more. The chain employs TRBV5-1 and TRBJ1-1; weak D call: TRBD1 (5 bases). Germline-derived CDR1 and CDR2 are SGHRS and YFSETQ. The CDR3 loop spans 13 amino acids. Between the trimmed V and J ends, which lost 4 bases and 5 bases, there was a span of 12 bases. DNA of the CDR3: TGCGCCAGCAGCGGTCCAGGGTTAACTGAAGCTTTCTTT. Its translation: CASSGPGLTEAFF.

In this sample, this clonotype turned up many times. Its ends do not fully match the called genes, so a read error is possible. V is TRBV7-7 and J is TRBJ2-2; 14 nucleotides match TRBD2. Germline CDR1 is SSHAT and CDR2 is FNYEAQ (reference sequence). This CDR3 spans 16 amino acids. Written as DNA, the CDR3 is TGTGCTAGCAGCGGGACTAGCGGGAGACACACCGGGGAGCTGTTTTTT. Residues: CASSGTSGRHTGELFF.

J is TRBJ1-2 and V is TRBV28, with a tentative D call TRBD1 (5 bases). Germline CDR1 MDHEN, CDR2 SYDVKM. This CDR3 spans 13 amino acids. V shed 8 bases and J shed 10 bases, with 20 bases lying between them. CDR3 residues: CASAHRRRQVYTF. In nucleotides, the CDR3 is TGTGCCAGCGCACACAGGAGGCGCCAGGTCTACACCTTC.

This clonotype was counted at least ten times. This rearrangement joins TRBV5-1 to TRBJ2-3; D is ambiguous. The length of the CDR3 is 15 residues. V was clipped by 4 bases and J by 0 bases, with 12 bases between them. Germline V gene data show CDR1 as SGHRS and CDR2 as YFSETQ. As DNA, the CDR3 is TGCGCCAGCAGCACTGACCAGCCTAGCACAGATACGCAGTATTTT. The encoded protein is CASSTDQPSTDTQYF.

Many counts were recorded for this clonotype. This chain connects TRBV5-1 to TRBJ2-1; 8 nucleotides align to TRBD2. Germline CDR1 is SGHRS and CDR2 is YFSETQ. V dropped 4 bases and J dropped 5; count of bases not matched to a gene: 11. CDR3 size: 16 residues. CDR3 residues: CASSPRAGGIHNEQFF. The DNA for the CDR3 is TGCGCCAGCAGCCCGAGGGCGGGAGGTATCCACAATGAGCAGTTCTTC.

Ten or more counts support this clonotype. The chain joins TRBV28 to TRBJ1-4; D is unclear. The CDR3 runs to 13 residues. Germline V CDR1 and CDR2: MDHEN, SYDVKM. Trimming removed 5 bases at V and 4 bases at J, with 8 bases between. The CDR3 sequence is CASSDGLNEKLFF. The CDR3, as DNA: TGTGCCAGCAGTGACGGCCTTAATGAAAAACTGTTTTTT. Combining the CDR3 with reference TRBV28 and TRBJ1-4 gives the whole variable domain DVKVTQSSRYLVKRTGEKVFLECVQDMDHENMFWYRQDPGLGLRLIYFSYDVKMKEKGDIPEGYSVSREKKERFSLILESASTNQTSMYLCASSDGLNEKLFFGSGTQLSVL.

With respect to this clonotype: A far larger clone is one nucleotide away, so this likely arose from a read error. This chain uses TRBV23-1 with TRBJ2-1; D might be TRBD1 (6 bases). TRBV23-1 is filed as an ORF, its function uncertain. This CDR3 has 16 residues. In DNA form, the CDR3 reads TGTGCCAGCAGCCAAGCATCCGGAGGACAGCTAGAGACCCAGTTCTTC. Translating it yields CASSQASGGQLETQFF.

This clonotype has a count of ten or more. The chain links TRBV6-6 to TRBJ1-5; 8 nucleotides match TRBD1. V lost 8 bases to trimming and J lost 3 bases; unmatched junction nucleotides: 3. Germline V CDR1 and CDR2: MNHNY, SVGAGI (reference sequence). The CDR3 totals 13 residues. CDR3 coding DNA: TGTGCCAGCGGGACAGGAGACAATCAGCCCCAGCATTTT. It translates to CASGTGDNQPQHF.